The present TCR beta chain was sequenced within a study of vaccination and CD4 T cells after COVID-19. As for the study in general: With 8 or 9 mild cases and one severe, convalescent patients were SARS-CoV-2 positive by nasal swab PCR. A median of 101 days (range 35 to 161) separated diagnosis from post-COVID sampling.

An Oncomine TCR Beta short-read assay was used to sequence the DNA from cultured CD4+ T cells. In TCRdb, the PCR reads were re-called with MiXCR into one record per CDR3 protein. The table has thousands of distinct CDR3 sequences, about 21% seen once. With regard to this clonotype: Its target is unknown.

Treatment in this sample: roughly ten-day PBMC culture with coronavirus spike peptide pools or control peptides (ViraFEST assay). At both days 3 and 7, half the medium was replaced with fresh IL-2 medium. Losses at the gene ends were 0 bases for V and 4 bases for J; bases not matched to a gene: 17. The CDR3 runs to 21 residues. Per germline, CDR1 MNHEY and CDR2 SVGAGI. The receptor comes from a human donor who had recovered from COVID-19. This sequence joins TRBV6-5 and TRBJ2-5, with TRBD2 matching 13 bases. The sequences come from CD4+ T cells from blood, cultured in vitro, collected after SARS-CoV-2 vaccination. In DNA form, the CDR3 reads TGTGCCAGCAGTTACTCGAAACTAGCGGGGGGGGAGGGAACCGCACGAGAGACCCAGTACTTC. This gives the protein CASSYSKLAGGEGTARETQYF.